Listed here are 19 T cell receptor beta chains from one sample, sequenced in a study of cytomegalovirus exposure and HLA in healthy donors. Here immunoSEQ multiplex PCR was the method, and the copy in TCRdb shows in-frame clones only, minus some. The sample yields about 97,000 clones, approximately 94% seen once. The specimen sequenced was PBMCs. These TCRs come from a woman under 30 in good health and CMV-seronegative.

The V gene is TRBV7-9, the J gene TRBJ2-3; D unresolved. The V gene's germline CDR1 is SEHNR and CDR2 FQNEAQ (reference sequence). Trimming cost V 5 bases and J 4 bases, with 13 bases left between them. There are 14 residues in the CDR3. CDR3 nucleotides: TGTGCCAGCAGCCAAAACCCCACGGCAGATACGCAGTATTTT. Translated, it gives CASSQNPTADTQYF.

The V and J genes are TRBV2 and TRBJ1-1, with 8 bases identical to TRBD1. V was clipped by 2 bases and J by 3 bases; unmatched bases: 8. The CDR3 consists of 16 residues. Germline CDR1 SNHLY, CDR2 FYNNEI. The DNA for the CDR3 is TGTGCCAGCAGTGAACTCCGGACAGGGCGGGACACTGAAGCTTTCTTT. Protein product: CASSELRTGRDTEAFF.

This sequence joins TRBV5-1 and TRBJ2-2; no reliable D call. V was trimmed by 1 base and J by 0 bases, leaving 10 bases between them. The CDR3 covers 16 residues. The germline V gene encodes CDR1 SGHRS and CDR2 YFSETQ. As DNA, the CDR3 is TGCGCCAGCAGCTTGAATGGCGGAGCGAACACCGGGGAGCTGTTTTTT. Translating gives CASSLNGGANTGELFF.

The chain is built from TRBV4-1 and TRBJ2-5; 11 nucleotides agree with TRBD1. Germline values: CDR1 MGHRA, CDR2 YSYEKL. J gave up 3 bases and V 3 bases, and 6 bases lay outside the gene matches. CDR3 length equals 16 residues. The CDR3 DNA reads TGCGCCAGCAGCCACGCCGGGACAGGGGGAGAAGAGACCCAGTACTTC. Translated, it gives CASSHAGTGGEETQYF.

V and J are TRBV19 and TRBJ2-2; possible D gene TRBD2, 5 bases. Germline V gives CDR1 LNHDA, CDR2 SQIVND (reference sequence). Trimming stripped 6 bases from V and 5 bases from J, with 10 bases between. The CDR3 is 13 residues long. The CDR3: CASRRVETGELFF. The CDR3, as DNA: TGTGCCAGTAGGAGGGTGGAGACCGGGGAGCTGTTTTTT.

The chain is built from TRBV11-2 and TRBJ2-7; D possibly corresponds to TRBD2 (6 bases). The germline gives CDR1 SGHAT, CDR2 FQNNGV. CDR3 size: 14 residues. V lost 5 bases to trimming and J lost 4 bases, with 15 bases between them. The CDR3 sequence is CASSPRDSNYEQYF. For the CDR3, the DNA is TGTGCCAGCAGCCCGCGGGACTCAAATTACGAGCAGTACTTC.

Here the CDR3 reads CASRARGNTEAFF. The CDR3 coding sequence is TGCGCCAGCAGGGCCAGGGGGAACACTGAAGCTTTCTTT. This chain links TRBV5-1 with TRBJ1-1, with D tentatively TRBD1 (6 bases). The CDR3 is 13 residues long. Per germline, CDR1 SGHRS and CDR2 YFSETQ. V lost 5 bases and J 1 base, leaving 9 bases between the germline ends.

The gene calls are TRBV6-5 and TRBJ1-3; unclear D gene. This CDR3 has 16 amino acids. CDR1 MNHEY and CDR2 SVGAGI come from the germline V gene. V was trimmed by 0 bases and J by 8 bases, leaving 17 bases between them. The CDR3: CASSYSRKALKHTIYF. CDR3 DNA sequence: TGTGCCAGCAGTTACTCGAGGAAGGCTCTGAAGCACACCATATATTTT.

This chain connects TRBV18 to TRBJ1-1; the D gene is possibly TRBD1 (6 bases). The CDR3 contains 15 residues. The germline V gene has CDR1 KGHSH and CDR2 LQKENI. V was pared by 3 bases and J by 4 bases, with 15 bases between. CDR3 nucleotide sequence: TGTGCCAGCTCACCTTTACAGGGTTTCGGCACTGAAGCTTTCTTT. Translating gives CASSPLQGFGTEAFF.

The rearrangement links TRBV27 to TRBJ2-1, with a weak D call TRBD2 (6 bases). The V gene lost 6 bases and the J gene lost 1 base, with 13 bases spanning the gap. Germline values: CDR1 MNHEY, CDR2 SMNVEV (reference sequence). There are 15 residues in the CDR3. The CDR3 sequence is CASRVVGRSYNEQFF. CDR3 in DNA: TGTGCCAGCAGAGTGGTTGGGAGGTCCTACAATGAGCAGTTCTTC.

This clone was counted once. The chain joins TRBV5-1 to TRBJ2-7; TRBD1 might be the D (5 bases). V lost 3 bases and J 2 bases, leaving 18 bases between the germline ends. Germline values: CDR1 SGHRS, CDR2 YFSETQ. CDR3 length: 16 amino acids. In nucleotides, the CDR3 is TGCGCCAGCAGCTCGGGTAGGACATCAATGACCTACGAGCAGTACTTC. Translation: CASSSGRTSMTYEQYF.

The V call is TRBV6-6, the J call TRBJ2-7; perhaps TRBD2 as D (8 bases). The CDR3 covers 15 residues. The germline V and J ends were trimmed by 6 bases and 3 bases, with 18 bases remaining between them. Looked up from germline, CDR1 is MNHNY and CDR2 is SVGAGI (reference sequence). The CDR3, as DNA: TGTGCCAGCAGGGCCGGTAGCGGGACAGTCTACGAGCAGTACTTC. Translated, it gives CASRAGSGTVYEQYF.

CDR3 in DNA: TGTGCCAGCAGCGTAGAAGGAGGGGATACGCAGTATTTT. Its translation is CASSVEGGDTQYF. The V and J genes are TRBV9 and TRBJ2-3, with D tentatively TRBD2 (6 bases). The V gene lost 0 bases and the J gene lost 6 bases, with 8 bases spanning the gap. From germline, CDR1 is SGDLS and CDR2 YYNGEE. The CDR3 length is 13 residues.

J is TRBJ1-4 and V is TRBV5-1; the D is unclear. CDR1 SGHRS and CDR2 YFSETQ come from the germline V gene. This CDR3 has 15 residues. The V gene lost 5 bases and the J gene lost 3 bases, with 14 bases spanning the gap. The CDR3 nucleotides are TGCGCCAGCAGATCCGCAGGTGACCCTAATGAAAAACTGTTTTTT. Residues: CASRSAGDPNEKLFF.

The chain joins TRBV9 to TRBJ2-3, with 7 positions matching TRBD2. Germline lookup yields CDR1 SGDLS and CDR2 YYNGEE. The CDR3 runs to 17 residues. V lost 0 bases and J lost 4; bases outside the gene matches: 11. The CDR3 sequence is CASSVGASGVWADTQYF. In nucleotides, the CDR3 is TGTGCCAGCAGCGTAGGAGCCAGCGGGGTGTGGGCAGATACGCAGTATTTT.

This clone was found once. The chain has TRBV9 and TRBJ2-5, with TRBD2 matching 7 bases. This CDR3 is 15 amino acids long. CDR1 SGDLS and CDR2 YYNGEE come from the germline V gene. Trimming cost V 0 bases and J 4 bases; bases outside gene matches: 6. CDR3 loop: CASSVGLGGGETQYF. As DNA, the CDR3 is TGTGCCAGCAGCGTAGGGCTAGGCGGGGGAGAGACCCAGTACTTC.

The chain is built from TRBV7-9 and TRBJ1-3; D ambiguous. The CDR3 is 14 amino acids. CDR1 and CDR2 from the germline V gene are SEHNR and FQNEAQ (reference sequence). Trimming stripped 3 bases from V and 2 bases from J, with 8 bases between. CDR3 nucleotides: TGTGCCAGCAGCTTTCCAGATCCTGGAAACACCATATATTTT. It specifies CASSFPDPGNTIYF.

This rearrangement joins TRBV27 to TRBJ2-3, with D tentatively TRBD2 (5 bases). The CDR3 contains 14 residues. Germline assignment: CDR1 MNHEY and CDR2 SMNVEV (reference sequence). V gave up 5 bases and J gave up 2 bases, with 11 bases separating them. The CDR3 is CASSLGLFTDTQYF. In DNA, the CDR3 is TGTGCCAGCAGTCTCGGACTTTTCACAGATACGCAGTATTTT.

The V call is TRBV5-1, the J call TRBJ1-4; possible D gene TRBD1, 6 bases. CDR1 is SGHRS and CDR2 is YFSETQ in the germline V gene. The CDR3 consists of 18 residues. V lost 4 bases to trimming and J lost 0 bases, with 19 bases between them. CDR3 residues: CASSPGTISLPTNEKLFF. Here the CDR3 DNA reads TGCGCCAGCAGCCCTGGGACAATTTCTTTGCCAACTAATGAAAAACTGTTTTTT.